This entry concerns a single TCR beta chain. Its antigen is not known. These data belong to a study of monozygotic twins with cystic fibrosis. Study findings and constraints: Nucleotide-identical clonotype sharing was significantly higher within monozygotic CF twin pairs than between unrelated CF individuals. J usage was most co-twin-similar in 8 of 16 pairs, V in 13.

Per germline, CDR1 DFQATT and CDR2 SNEGSKA (reference sequence). V lost 2 bases and J 8 bases, leaving 9 bases between the germline ends. The CDR3 extends over 11 amino acids. Sequenced by immunoSEQ multiplex PCR; TCRdb stores in-frame clones only, minus some. The table lists approximately 21,000 clones, about 83% of them singletons, with 1% to 1.5% in the top ten. The source material was blood. The receptor's source is a woman in her thirties with cystic fibrosis. The rearrangement links TRBV20-1 to TRBJ1-2; D not resolved. The CDR3 protein is CSARPPGGYTF. As DNA, the CDR3 is TGCAGTGCTAGACCCCCGGGGGGCTACACCTTC.